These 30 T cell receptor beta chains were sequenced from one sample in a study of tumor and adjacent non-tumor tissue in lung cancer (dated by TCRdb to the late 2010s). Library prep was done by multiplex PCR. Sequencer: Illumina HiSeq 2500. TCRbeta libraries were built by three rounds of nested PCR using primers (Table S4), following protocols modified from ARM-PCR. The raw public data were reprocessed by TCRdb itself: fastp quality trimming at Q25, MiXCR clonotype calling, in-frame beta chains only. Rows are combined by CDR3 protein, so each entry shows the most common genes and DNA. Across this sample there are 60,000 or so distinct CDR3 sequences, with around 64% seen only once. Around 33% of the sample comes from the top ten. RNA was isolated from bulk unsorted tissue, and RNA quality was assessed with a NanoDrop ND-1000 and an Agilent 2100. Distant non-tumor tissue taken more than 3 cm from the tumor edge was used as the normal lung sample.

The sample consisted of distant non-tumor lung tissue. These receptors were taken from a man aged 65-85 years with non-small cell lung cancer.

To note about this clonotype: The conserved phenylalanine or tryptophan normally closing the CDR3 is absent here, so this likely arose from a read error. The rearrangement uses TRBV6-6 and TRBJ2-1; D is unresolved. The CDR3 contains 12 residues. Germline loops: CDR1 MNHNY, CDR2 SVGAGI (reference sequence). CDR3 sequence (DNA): TGTGCCAGCAGTCCTACCTACATTGAGCAGTTCCTC. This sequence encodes CASSPTYIEQFL.

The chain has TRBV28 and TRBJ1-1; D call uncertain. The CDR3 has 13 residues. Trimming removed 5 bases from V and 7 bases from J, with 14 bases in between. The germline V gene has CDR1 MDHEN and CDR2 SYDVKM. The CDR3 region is CASSNPPGYEAFF. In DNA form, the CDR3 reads TGTGCCAGCAGTAATCCCCCAGGCTATGAAGCTTTCTTT.

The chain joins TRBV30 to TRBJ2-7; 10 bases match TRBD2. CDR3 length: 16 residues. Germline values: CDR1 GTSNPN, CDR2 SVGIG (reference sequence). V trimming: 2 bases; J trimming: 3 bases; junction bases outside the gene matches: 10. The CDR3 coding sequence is TGTGCCTGGAGTCCAGTCCGGGCTAGCGGGGGCTACGAGCAGTACTTC. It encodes CAWSPVRASGGYEQYF.

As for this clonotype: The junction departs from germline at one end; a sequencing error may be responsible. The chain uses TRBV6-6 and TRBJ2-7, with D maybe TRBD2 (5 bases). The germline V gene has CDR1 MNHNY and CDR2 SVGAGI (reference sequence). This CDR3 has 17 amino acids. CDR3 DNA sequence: TGTGCTAGCAGTTACTCGCTACTAGTGGGAGAAGGGTACGAGCAGTACTTC. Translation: CASSYSLLVGEGYEQYF.

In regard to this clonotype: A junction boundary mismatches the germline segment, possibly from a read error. The chain's CDR3 is CASSERIAEKLFF. CDR3 coding DNA: TGTGCAAGCAGCGAGAGGATAGCAGAAAAACTGTTTTTT. The V and J genes are TRBV6-1 and TRBJ1-4; no definite D call. The length of the CDR3 is 13 residues. Germline V CDR1 and CDR2: MNHNS, SASEGT.

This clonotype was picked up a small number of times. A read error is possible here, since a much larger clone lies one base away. The CDR3: CASSSWTGTDTQYF. CDR3 coding DNA: TGCGCCAGCAGCTCATGGACAGGCACAGATACGCAGTATTTT. V and J are TRBV5-1 and TRBJ2-3; TRBD1 might be the D (6 bases). V lost 3 bases and J lost 1, with 9 bases in between. Germline V gene lookup returns CDR1 SGHRS and CDR2 YFSETQ. The CDR3 consists of 14 residues.

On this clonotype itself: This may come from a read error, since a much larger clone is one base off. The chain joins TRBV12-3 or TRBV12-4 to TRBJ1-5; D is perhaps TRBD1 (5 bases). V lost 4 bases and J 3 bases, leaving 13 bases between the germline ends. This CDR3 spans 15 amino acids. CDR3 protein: CASSSLQGPNQPQHF. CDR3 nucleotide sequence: TGTGCCAGCAGTTCCCTGCAGGGACCCAATCAGCCCCAGCATTTT.

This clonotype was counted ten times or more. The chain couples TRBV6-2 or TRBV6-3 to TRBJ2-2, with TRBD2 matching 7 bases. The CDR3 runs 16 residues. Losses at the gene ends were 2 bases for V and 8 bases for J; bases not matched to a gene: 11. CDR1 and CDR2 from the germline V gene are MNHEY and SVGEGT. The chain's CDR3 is CASSYAAAGEIGELFF. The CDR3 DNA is TGTGCCAGCAGTTACGCGGCGGCGGGAGAAATAGGGGAGCTGTTTTTT.

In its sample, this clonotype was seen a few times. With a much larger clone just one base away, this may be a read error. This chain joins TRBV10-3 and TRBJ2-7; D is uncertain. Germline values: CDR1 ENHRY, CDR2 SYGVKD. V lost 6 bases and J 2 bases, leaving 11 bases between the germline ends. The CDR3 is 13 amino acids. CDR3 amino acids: CAISHTWAYEQYF. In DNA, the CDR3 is TGTGCCATCAGCCATACATGGGCCTACGAGCAGTACTTC.

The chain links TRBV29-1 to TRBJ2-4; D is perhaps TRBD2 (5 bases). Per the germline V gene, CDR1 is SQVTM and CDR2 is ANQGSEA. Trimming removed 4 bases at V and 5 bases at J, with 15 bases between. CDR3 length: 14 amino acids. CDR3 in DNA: TGCAGCGTTGTAGTAACGGGAACCCAAAACATTCAGTACTTC. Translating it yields CSVVVTGTQNIQYF.

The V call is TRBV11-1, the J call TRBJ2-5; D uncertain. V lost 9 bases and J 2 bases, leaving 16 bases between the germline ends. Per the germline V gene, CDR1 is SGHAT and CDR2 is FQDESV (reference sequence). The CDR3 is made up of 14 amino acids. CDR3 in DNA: TGTGCCAGTACCCGGTATGATCCACAAGAGACCCAGTACTTC. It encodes CASTRYDPQETQYF.

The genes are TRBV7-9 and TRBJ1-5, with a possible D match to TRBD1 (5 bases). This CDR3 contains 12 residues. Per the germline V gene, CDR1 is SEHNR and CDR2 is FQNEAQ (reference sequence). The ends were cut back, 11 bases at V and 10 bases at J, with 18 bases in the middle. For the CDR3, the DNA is TGTGCCTTTGAGACAGAATCCCAACCCCAGCATTTT. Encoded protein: CAFETESQPQHF.

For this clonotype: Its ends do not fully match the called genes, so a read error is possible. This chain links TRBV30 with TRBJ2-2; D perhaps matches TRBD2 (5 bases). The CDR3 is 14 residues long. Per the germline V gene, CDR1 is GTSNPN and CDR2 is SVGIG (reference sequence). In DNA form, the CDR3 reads TGTGCCTGGAGGGTCGGGAAGGCTGCTGGGGAGCTGTTATTT. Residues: CAWRVGKAAGELLF.

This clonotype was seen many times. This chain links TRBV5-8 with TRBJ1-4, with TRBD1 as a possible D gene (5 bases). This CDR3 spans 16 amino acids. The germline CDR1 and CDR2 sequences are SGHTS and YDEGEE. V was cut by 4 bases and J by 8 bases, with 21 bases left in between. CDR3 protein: CASSPRPGAAGEKLFF. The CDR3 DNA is TGTGCCAGCAGCCCCAGACCCGGGGCCGCGGGGGAAAAACTGTTTTTT. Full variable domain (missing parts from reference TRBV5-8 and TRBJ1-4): EAGVTQSPTHLIKTRGQQATLRCSPISGHTSVYWYQQALGLGLQFLLWYDEGEERNRGNFPPRFSGRQFPNYSSELNVNALELEDSALYLCASSPRPGAAGEKLFFGSGTQLSVL.

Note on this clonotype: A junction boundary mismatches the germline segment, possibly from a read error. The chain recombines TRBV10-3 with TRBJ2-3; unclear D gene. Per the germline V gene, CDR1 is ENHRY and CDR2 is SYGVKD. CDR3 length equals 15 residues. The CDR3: CVISDGGGRTDTWYF. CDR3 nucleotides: TGTGTCATCAGTGATGGTGGCGGACGTACAGATACGTGGTATTTT.

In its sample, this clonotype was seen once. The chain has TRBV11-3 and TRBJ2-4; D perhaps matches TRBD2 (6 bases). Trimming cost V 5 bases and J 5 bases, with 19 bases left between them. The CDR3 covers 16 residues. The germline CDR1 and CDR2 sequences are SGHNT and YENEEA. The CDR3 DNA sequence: TGTGCCAGCAGCATAAACGCGGGGCAAACCGAAAACATTCAGTACTTC. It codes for CASSINAGQTENIQYF.

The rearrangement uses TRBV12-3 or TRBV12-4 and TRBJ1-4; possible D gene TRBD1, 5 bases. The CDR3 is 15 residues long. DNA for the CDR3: TGTAGCAGCAGTTCCCCGCGGGGGGGAGATGAAAAACTGTTTTTT. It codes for CSSSSPRGGDEKLFF.

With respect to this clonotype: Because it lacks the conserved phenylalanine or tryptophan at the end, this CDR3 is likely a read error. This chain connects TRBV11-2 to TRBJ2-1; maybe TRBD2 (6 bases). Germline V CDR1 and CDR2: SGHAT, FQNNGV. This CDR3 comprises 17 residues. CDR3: CASSLSTAGVSYDEQFL. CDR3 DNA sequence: TGTGCCAGCAGCTTATCCACAGCGGGTGTTAGCTACGATGAGCAGTTCCTC.

CDR3 in amino acids: CASSSTGYEQYF. The CDR3 DNA reads as TGTGCCAGCAGTTCAACCGGCTACGAGCAGTACTTC. The chain links TRBV6-2 or TRBV6-3 to TRBJ2-7; D unclear. CDR1 is MNHEY, CDR2 SVGEGT, per germline. The CDR3 totals 12 residues. V shed 4 bases and J shed 3 bases, with 7 bases lying between them.

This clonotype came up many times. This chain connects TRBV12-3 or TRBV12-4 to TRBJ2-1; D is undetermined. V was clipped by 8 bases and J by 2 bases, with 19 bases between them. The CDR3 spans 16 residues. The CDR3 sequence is CASGTALPWTYNEQFF. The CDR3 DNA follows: TGTGCCAGCGGCACAGCGTTACCATGGACCTACAATGAGCAGTTCTTC.

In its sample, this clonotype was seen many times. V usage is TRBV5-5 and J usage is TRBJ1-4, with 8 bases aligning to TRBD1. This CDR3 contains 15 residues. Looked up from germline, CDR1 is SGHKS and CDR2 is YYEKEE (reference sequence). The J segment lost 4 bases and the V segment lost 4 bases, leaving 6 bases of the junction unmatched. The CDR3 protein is CASSADRGVNEKLFF. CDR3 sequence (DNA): TGTGCCAGCAGCGCTGACAGGGGCGTTAATGAAAAACTGTTTTTT.

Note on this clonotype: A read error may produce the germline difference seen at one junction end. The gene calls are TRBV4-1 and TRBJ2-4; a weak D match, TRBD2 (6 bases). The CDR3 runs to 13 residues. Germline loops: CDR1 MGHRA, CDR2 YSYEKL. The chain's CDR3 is CASRQDRGNTQYF. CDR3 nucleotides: TGCGCCAGCAGACAAGACCGGGGGAACACTCAGTACTTC.

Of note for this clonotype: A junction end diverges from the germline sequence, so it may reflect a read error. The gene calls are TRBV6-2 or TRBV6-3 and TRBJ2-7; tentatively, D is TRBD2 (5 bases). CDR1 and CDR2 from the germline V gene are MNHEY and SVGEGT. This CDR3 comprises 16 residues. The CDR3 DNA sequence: TGTGCCAGTAGTTTATCCGAGGGTCGGGATTCCTACGAGCAGTACTTC. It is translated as CASSLSEGRDSYEQYF.

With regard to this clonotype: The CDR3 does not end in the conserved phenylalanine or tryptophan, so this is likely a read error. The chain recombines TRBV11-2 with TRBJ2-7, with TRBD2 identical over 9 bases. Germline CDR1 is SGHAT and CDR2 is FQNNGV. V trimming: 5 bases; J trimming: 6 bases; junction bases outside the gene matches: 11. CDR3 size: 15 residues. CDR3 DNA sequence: TGTGCCAGCAGCCCACCCTTAGCGGGAGTAGCCGAGCAGTACTCC. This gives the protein CASSPPLAGVAEQYS.

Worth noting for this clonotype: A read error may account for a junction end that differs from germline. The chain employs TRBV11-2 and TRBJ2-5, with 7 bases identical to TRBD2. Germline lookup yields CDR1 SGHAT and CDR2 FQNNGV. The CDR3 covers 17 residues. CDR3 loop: CASSLGPLGGVQGAQYF. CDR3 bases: TGTGCCAGCAGCTTAGGTCCCCTGGGGGGGGTTCAAGGGGCCCAGTATTTC.

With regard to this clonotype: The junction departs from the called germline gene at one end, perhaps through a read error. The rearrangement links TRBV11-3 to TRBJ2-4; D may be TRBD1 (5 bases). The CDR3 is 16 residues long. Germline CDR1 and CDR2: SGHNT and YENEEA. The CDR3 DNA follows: TGTGCCAACAGCTTGAACAGGAGTAATTCCAAAAACATTCAGTATTTC. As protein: CANSLNRSNSKNIQYF.

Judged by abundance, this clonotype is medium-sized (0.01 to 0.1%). CDR3 amino acids: CASSLWRQETQYF. CDR3 nucleotides: TGTGCCAGCAGCCTTTGGCGCCAAGAGACCCAGTACTTC. This rearrangement joins TRBV11-2 to TRBJ2-5, with no clear D. V lost 5 bases, J lost 1 base, and 8 bases lay in between. The CDR3 runs 13 residues. Germline CDR1 reads SGHAT; CDR2 reads FQNNGV. The full variable domain, rest sourced from reference TRBV11-2 and TRBJ2-5, is EAGVAQSPRYKIIEKRQSVAFWCNPISGHATLYWYQQILGQGPKLLIQFQNNGVVDDSQLPKDRFSAERLKGVDSTLKIQPAKLEDSAVYLCASSLWRQETQYFGPGTRLLVL.

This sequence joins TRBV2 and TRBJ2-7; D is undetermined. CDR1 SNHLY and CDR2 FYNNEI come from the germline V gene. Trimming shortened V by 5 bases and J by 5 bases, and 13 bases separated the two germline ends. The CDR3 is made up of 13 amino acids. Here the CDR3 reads CASSPNKGNEQYF. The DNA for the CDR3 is TGTGCCAGCAGTCCTAACAAGGGCAACGAGCAGTACTTC.

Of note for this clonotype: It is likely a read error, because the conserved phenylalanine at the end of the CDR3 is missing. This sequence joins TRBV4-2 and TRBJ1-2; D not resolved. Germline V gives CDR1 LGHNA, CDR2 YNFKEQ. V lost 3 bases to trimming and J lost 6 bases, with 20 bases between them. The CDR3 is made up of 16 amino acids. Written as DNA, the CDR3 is TGTGCCAGCAGCCACCCCATTTCTCGCCGCGGTAATGGCTACACCCTC. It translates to CASSHPISRRGNGYTL.

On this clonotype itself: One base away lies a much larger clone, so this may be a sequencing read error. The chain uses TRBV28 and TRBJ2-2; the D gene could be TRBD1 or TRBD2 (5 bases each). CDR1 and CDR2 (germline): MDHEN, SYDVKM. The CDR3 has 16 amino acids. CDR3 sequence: CASITRARKAPGDLFF. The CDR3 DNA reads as TGTGCCAGCATCACACGCGCCAGGAAGGCCCCCGGGGACCTGTTTTTT. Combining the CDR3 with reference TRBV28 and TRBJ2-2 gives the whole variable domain DVKVTQSSRYLVKRTGEKVFLECVQDMDHENMFWYRQDPGLGLRLIYFSYDVKMKEKGDIPEGYSVSREKKERFSLILESASTNQTSMYLCASITRARKAPGDLFFGEGSRLTVL.